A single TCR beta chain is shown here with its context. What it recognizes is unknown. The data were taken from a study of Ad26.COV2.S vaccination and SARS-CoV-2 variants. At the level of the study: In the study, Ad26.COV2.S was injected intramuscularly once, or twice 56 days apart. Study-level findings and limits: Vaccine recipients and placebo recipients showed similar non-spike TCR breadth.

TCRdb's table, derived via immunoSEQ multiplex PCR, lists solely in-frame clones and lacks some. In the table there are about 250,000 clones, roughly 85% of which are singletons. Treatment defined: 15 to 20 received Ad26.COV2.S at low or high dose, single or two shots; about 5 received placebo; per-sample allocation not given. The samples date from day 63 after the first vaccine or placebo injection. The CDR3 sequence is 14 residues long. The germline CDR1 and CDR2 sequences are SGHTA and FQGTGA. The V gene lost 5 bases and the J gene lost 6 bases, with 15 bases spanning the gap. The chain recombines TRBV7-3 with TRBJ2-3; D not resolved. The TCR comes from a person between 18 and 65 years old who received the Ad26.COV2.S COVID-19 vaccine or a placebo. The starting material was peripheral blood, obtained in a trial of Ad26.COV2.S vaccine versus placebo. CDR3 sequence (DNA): TGTGCCAGCAGCGTTACACGCGCAGAGGATACGCAGTATTTT. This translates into CASSVTRAEDTQYF.